The rows below give T cell receptor beta chains drawn from one sample of a study of blood T cell repertoires in COVID-19. Using immunoSEQ multiplex PCR, the repertoire was profiled, and TCRdb retains in-frame clones only, with some absent. This table has about 170,000 clones, roughly 88% appearing once. Sequenced: peripheral blood. Every receptor here comes from a young man with COVID-19, enrolled during active disease. Both conserved end residues are part of each CDR3. The size of a clone is reported for some rows only, either as once, few or many, or as a class for expanded clones.

j_gene: TRBJ2-5
v_gene: TRBV3-1/TRBV3-2
abundance: .
CDR3aa: CASTPKWRSSRGETQYF

j_gene: TRBJ1-6
v_gene: TRBV9
abundance: .
CDR3aa: CASSATGGGTPLHF

j_gene: TRBJ2-7
v_gene: TRBV4-3
abundance: .
CDR3aa: CASSPYAGTGGSYEQYF

j_gene: TRBJ1-2
v_gene: TRBV7-2
abundance: .
CDR3aa: CASSLEAGEYGYTF

j_gene: TRBJ2-7
v_gene: TRBV11-3
abundance: .
CDR3aa: CASSLRRGEQYF

j_gene: TRBJ2-3
v_gene: TRBV4-1
abundance: .
CDR3aa: CASSQTVRAWSTGLDTQYF

j_gene: TRBJ2-6
v_gene: TRBV9
abundance: .
CDR3aa: CASSTPRGDRVSAGANVLTF

j_gene: TRBJ2-1
v_gene: TRBV13
abundance: .
CDR3aa: CASSLVLDLEYEQFF

j_gene: TRBJ2-1
v_gene: TRBV11-2
abundance: .
CDR3aa: CASRSGDRDNNEQFF

j_gene: TRBJ2-2
v_gene: TRBV6-6
abundance: .
CDR3aa: CASHGRGAHGELFF

j_gene: TRBJ1-1
v_gene: TRBV6-2/TRBV6-3
abundance: .
CDR3aa: CASSYTTGGQPEAFF

j_gene: TRBJ2-2
v_gene: TRBV18
abundance: .
CDR3aa: CASSPGGANTGELFF

j_gene: TRBJ2-3
v_gene: TRBV28
abundance: .
CDR3aa: CASRTTGLAGLSTDTQYF

j_gene: TRBJ2-7
v_gene: TRBV7-2
abundance: .
CDR3aa: CASSLGRVSGTYEQYF

j_gene: TRBJ2-1
v_gene: TRBV7-2
abundance: .
CDR3aa: CASSWTSGILNEQFF

j_gene: TRBJ2-7
v_gene: TRBV13
abundance: .
CDR3aa: CASSPTGLLYEQYF

j_gene: TRBJ2-2
v_gene: TRBV28
abundance: once
CDR3aa: CASSLVLSRSSGELFF

j_gene: TRBJ1-1
v_gene: TRBV5-6
abundance: .
CDR3aa: CASSYRDAEAFF

j_gene: TRBJ2-7
v_gene: TRBV9
abundance: .
CDR3aa: CASSVEDSSYEQYF

j_gene: TRBJ2-7
v_gene: TRBV5-4
abundance: .
CDR3aa: CASSRREFNSYEQYF

j_gene: TRBJ2-2
v_gene: TRBV9
abundance: .
CDR3aa: CASSPGGTGEVRGELFF

j_gene: TRBJ2-7
v_gene: TRBV19
abundance: .
CDR3aa: CASSYSGDYEQYF

j_gene: TRBJ1-2
v_gene: TRBV18
abundance: .
CDR3aa: CASSPPEGRGNAYGYTF